The 2 T cell receptor beta chains reported below all come from one sample, sequenced in a study of shared clonotypes between healthy human individuals. Some clones are missing from TCRdb's copy, which holds only in-frame ones; the method was immunoSEQ multiplex PCR. The sample holds 2 million to 2.5 million clones, roughly 90% seen once. Sequencing was carried out using naive CD4+ T cells from PBMCs. Indicated subset: CD45RA+ positively selected. Receptors were obtained from a man aged 18 to 29 in good health. Some clones in this sample may be carry-over from other donors' samples.

The chain employs TRBV7-2 and TRBJ2-4, with 8 bases that match TRBD1. This CDR3 has 15 residues. With V trimmed by 5 bases and J by 2 bases, 5 bases remained unmatched. CDR1 is SGHTA, CDR2 FQGNSA, per germline. Written as DNA, the CDR3 is TGTGCCAGCAGCCCAGGGGGCGCTCCCAAAAACATTCAGTACTTC. Protein product: CASSPGGAPKNIQYF.

This chain connects TRBV29-1 to TRBJ1-3; D uncertain. From germline, CDR1 is SQVTM and CDR2 ANQGSEA. V was trimmed by 6 bases and J by 4 bases, leaving 19 bases between them. The CDR3 is made up of 15 amino acids. CDR3 sequence: CSVVRPGQEGNTIYF. The CDR3 nucleotides read TGCAGCGTGGTCCGACCGGGCCAGGAGGGAAACACCATATATTTT.